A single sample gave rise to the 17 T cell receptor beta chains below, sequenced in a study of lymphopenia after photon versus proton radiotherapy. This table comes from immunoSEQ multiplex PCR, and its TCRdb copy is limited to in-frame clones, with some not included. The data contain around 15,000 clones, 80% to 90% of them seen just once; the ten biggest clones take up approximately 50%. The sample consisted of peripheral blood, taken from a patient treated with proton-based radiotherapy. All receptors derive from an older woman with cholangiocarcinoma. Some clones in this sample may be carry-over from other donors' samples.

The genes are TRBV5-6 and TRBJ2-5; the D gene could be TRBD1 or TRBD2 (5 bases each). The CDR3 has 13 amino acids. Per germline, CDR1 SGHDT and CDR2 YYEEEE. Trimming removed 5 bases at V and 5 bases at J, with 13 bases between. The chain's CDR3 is CASRWGRGETQYF. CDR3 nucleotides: TGTGCCAGCAGATGGGGCCGCGGGGAGACCCAGTACTTC.

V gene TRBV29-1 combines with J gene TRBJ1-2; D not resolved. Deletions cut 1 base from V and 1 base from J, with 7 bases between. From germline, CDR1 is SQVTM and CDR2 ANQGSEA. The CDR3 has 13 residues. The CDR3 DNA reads TGCAGCGTTGAAGTGCCAGATAACTATGGCTACACCTTC. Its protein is CSVEVPDNYGYTF. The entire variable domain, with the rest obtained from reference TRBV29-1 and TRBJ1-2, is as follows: SAVISQKPSRDICQRGTSLTIQCQVDSQVTMMFWYRQQPGQSLTLIATANQGSEATYESGFVIDKFPISRPNLTFSTLTVSNMSPEDSSIYLCSVEVPDNYGYTFGSGTRLTVV.

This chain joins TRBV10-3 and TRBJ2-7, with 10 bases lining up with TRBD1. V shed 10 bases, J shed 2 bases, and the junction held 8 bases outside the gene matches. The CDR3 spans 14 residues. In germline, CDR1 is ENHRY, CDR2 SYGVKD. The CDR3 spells CATETGTGAYEQYF. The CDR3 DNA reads TGTGCCACCGAAACTGGGACAGGGGCCTACGAGCAGTACTTC.

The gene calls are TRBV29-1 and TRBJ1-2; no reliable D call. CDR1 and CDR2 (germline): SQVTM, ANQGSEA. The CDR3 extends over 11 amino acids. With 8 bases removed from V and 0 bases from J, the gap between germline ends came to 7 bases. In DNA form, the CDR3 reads TGCAGCTTTCAGTCTAACTATGGCTACACCTTC. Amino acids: CSFQSNYGYTF.

The CDR3 DNA reads TGTGCCAGCAGTTACTCGGGGGCGTGGGACGAGCAGTACTTC. It translates to CASSYSGAWDEQYF. V gene TRBV6-6 combines with J gene TRBJ2-7, with D tentatively TRBD1 (6 bases). Germline V lookup: CDR1 MNHNY, CDR2 SVGAGI (reference sequence). The V end was cut by 0 bases, the J end by 5 bases, with 11 bases between. CDR3 length: 14 residues.

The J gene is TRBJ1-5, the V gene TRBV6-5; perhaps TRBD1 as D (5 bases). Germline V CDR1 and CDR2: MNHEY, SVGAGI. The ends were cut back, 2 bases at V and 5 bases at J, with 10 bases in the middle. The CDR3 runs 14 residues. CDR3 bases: TGTGCCAGCAGTTACGAGGGGCCCTATCAGCCCCAGCATTTT. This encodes CASSYEGPYQPQHF.

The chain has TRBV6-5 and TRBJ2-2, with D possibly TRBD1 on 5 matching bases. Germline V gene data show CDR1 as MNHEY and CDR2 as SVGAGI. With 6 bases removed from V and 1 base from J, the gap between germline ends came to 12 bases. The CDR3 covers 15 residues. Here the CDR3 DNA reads TGTGCCAGCAGGAACCAGGGAAAGAACACCGGGGAGCTGTTTTTT. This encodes CASRNQGKNTGELFF.

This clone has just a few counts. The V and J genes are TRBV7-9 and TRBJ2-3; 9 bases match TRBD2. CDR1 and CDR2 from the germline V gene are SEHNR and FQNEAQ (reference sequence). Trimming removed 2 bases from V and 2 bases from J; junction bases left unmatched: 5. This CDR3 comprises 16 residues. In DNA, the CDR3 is TGTGCCAGCAGCTTAATCCTAGCGGGGCCCACAGATACGCAGTATTTT. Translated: CASSLILAGPTDTQYF.

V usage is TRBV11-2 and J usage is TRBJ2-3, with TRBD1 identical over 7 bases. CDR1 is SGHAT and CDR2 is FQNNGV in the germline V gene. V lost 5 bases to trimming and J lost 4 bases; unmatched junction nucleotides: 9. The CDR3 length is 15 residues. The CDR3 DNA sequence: TGTGCCAGCAGCACGGGACAGCGTTACCCAGATACGCAGTATTTT. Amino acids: CASSTGQRYPDTQYF.

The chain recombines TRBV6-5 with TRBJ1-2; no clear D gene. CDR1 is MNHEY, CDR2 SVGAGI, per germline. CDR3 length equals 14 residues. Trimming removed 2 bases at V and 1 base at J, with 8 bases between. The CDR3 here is CASSYNTLNYGYTF. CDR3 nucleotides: TGTGCCAGCAGTTACAACACCCTTAACTATGGCTACACCTTC.

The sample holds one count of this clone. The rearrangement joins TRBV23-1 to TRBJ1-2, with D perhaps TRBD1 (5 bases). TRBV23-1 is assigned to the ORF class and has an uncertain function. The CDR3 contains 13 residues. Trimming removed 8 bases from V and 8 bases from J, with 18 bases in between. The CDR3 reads CASGLGGIQGYTF. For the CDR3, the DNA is TGCGCCAGCGGCCTTGGGGGTATCCAGGGCTACACCTTC.

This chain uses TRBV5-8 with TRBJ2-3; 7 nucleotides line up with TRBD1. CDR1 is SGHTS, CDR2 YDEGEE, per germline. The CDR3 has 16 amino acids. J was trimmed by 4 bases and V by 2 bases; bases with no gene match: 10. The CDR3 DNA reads TGTGCCAGCAGCTTAGGGAAGGGCCAGGGGGCAGATACGCAGTATTTT. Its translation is CASSLGKGQGADTQYF.

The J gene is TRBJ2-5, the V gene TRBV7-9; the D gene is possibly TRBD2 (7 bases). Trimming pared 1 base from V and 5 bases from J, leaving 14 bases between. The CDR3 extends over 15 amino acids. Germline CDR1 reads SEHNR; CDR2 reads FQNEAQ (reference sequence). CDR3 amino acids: CASSLGGGLTETQYF. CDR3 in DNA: TGTGCCAGCAGCTTAGGGGGGGGCTTAACCGAGACCCAGTACTTC.

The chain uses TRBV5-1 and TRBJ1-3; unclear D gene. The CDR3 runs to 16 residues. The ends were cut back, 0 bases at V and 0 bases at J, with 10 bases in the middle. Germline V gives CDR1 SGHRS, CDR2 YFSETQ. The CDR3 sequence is CASSLAGQSSGNTIYF. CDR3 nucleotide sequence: TGCGCCAGCAGCTTGGCGGGCCAGAGCTCTGGAAACACCATATATTTT.

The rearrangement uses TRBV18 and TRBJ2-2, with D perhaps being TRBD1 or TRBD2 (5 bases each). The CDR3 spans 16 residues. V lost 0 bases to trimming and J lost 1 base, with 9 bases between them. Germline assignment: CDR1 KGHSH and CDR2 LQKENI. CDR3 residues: CASSPPQGENTGELFF. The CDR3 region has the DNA TGTGCCAGCTCACCACCGCAGGGAGAGAACACCGGGGAGCTGTTTTTT.

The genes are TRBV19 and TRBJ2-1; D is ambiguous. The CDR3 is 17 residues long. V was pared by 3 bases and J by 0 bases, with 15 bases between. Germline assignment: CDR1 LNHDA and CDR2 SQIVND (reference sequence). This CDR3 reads CASSIATGPSSYNEQFF. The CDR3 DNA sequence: TGTGCCAGTAGTATCGCAACGGGTCCGAGCTCCTACAATGAGCAGTTCTTC.

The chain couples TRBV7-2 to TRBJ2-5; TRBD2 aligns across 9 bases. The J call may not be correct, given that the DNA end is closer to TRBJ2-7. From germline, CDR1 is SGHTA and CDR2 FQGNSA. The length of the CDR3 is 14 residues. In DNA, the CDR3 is TGTGCCAGCAGCTTAGCTAGCGGGAGCTACGAGCAGTACTTC. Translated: CASSLASGSYEQYF.